Following are 12 T cell receptor beta chains from one sample sequenced in a study of cytomegalovirus exposure and HLA in healthy donors. In the PCR, 60 Vbeta and 13 Jbeta primers were used. Produced via immunoSEQ multiplex PCR; TCRdb's table is partial and in-frame only. The table records under 150,000 clones, 70% to 80% of them present only once. The specimen sequenced was PBMCs. The receptors were sampled from a woman between 35 and 50 years old in good health and CMV-seropositive.

J is TRBJ2-3 and V is TRBV30, with D possibly matching TRBD2 (6 bases). There are 14 residues in the CDR3. V was shortened by 0 bases and J by 6 bases, with 13 bases between the two germline ends. Germline values: CDR1 GTSNPN, CDR2 SVGIG (reference sequence). The DNA of the CDR3 is TGTGCCTGGAGTGTATCGGGAGTCAGGGATACGCAGTATTTT. Its protein product is CAWSVSGVRDTQYF.

The CDR3 sequence: CASSEATGYEQYF. The CDR3 DNA follows: TGTGCCAGCAGTGAAGCAACAGGGTACGAGCAGTACTTC. The rearrangement uses TRBV2 and TRBJ2-7; a possible D gene is TRBD1 (6 bases). CDR3 size: 13 residues. With 0 bases removed from V and 4 bases from J, the gap between germline ends came to 7 bases. Germline CDR1 is SNHLY and CDR2 is FYNNEI.

This chain links TRBV18 with TRBJ2-7; maybe TRBD1 (6 bases). The germline V gene encodes CDR1 KGHSH and CDR2 LQKENI. The germline V and J ends were trimmed by 3 bases and 3 bases, with 12 bases remaining between them. CDR3 length equals 14 residues. CDR3 amino acids: CASSPVQGHYEQYF. CDR3 bases: TGTGCCAGCTCACCGGTTCAGGGGCACTACGAGCAGTACTTC.

The chain has TRBV5-1 and TRBJ2-7; 8 bases fit TRBD2. Trimming took 4 bases from V and 5 from J; bases not matched to a gene: 8. This CDR3 has 14 amino acids. Per the germline V gene, CDR1 is SGHRS and CDR2 is YFSETQ. CDR3 loop: CASSAGGGGDEQYF. The CDR3 DNA reads as TGCGCCAGCAGCGCCGGGGGGGGCGGCGACGAGCAGTACTTC.

This clone has a handful of counts. The chain couples TRBV29-1 to TRBJ1-2, with D possibly matching TRBD1 (6 bases). Germline CDR1 is SQVTM and CDR2 is ANQGSEA. The ends were cut back, 0 bases at V and 0 bases at J, with 17 bases in the middle. The CDR3 extends over 17 amino acids. The DNA for the CDR3 is TGCAGCGTTGAAGATCTGTTCCGGGACACCGCTAACTATGGCTACACCTTC. It translates to CSVEDLFRDTANYGYTF. Combining the CDR3 with reference TRBV29-1 and TRBJ1-2 gives the whole variable domain SAVISQKPSRDICQRGTSLTIQCQVDSQVTMMFWYRQQPGQSLTLIATANQGSEATYESGFVIDKFPISRPNLTFSTLTVSNMSPEDSSIYLCSVEDLFRDTANYGYTFGSGTRLTVV.

The chain recombines TRBV4-1 with TRBJ1-1; 9 nucleotides align to TRBD1. The ends lost 3 bases at V and 7 bases at J; junction bases unmatched: 3. From germline, CDR1 is MGHRA and CDR2 YSYEKL. This CDR3 has 13 residues. The CDR3 loop is CASSQTGGDEAFF. Written as DNA, the CDR3 is TGCGCCAGCAGCCAGACAGGGGGAGATGAAGCTTTCTTT.

V and J are TRBV11-2 and TRBJ2-2, with D possibly TRBD2 on 6 matching bases. The CDR3 is 16 amino acids. Germline V gene sequence: CDR1 SGHAT, CDR2 FQNNGV. V was pared by 5 bases and J by 0 bases, with 13 bases between. The CDR3 bases are TGTGCCAGCAGCCCGCCCGGGACTGCGAACACCGGGGAGCTGTTTTTT. This gives the protein CASSPPGTANTGELFF. Filled out from reference TRBV11-2 and TRBJ2-2, the complete variable domain reads EAGVAQSPRYKIIEKRQSVAFWCNPISGHATLYWYQQILGQGPKLLIQFQNNGVVDDSQLPKDRFSAERLKGVDSTLKIQPAKLEDSAVYLCASSPPGTANTGELFFGEGSRLTVL.

The J gene is TRBJ2-3, the V gene TRBV7-8; 11 nucleotides align to TRBD1. The V gene end was trimmed by 0 bases and the J gene end by 4 bases; junction bases not matched to a gene: 6. The CDR3 runs to 17 residues. Looked up from germline, CDR1 is SGHVS and CDR2 is FQNEAQ. CDR3 DNA sequence: TGTGCCAGCAGCTTAGCTACATGGACAGGGGGCGCAGATACGCAGTATTTT. It specifies CASSLATWTGGADTQYF.

The V call is TRBV6-1, the J call TRBJ2-1; tentative D call: TRBD1 (6 bases). The CDR3 covers 15 residues. Looked up from germline, CDR1 is MNHNS and CDR2 is SASEGT. The V gene lost 7 bases and the J gene lost 7 bases, with 20 bases spanning the gap. The CDR3 bases are TGTGCCAGCAAAAAATTAGAGGTTCAGGGGAATGAGCAGTTCTTC. Translating gives CASKKLEVQGNEQFF.

This clone was observed a handful of times. The J gene is TRBJ2-2, the V gene TRBV5-4, with 8 positions matching TRBD1. This CDR3 is built from 16 residues. From germline, CDR1 is SGHNT and CDR2 YYREEE (reference sequence). V lost 4 bases, J lost 6 bases, and 11 bases stayed unmatched. The CDR3 region is CASSTTGAGSAGELFF. The CDR3 DNA sequence: TGTGCCAGCAGCACGACAGGGGCGGGGAGCGCCGGGGAGCTGTTTTTT.

This clone showed up just a few times. V and J are TRBV10-1 and TRBJ2-3; 9 bases fit TRBD2. V lost 4 bases to trimming and J lost 2 bases; unmatched junction nucleotides: 7. Germline V gene sequence: CDR1 WNHNN, CDR2 SYGVQD (reference sequence). The length of the CDR3 is 16 residues. The CDR3 is CASSGRIAGDTDTQYF. The CDR3 bases are TGCGCCAGCAGTGGGAGGATAGCGGGAGACACAGATACGCAGTATTTT.

This clone was observed a few times. This sequence joins TRBV7-6 and TRBJ2-2; no firm D call. The CDR3 has 15 amino acids. Germline assignment: CDR1 SGHVS and CDR2 FNYEAQ. V lost 2 bases and J lost 2, with 9 bases in between. For the CDR3, the DNA is TGTGCCAGCAGCTTACAGGTCGGAAACACCGGGGAGCTGTTTTTT. It translates to CASSLQVGNTGELFF.